A single sample gave rise to the 19 T cell receptor beta chains below, sequenced in a study of neurological immune-mediated disorders. TCRdb independently ran MiXCR on the 5' RACE reads; one entry per CDR3 protein. The data show fewer than 50,000 distinct CDR3 sequences, with 2% to 2.5% seen just once and around 12% held by the top ten. The sequencing sample was made of PBMCs. These receptors originate from a man between 25 and 39 years old with multiple sclerosis.

In this sample, this clonotype turned up many times. V usage is TRBV7-2 and J usage is TRBJ2-7; D is uncertain. The germline CDR1 and CDR2 sequences are SGHTA and FQGNSA. This CDR3 is built from 11 residues. V gave up 6 bases and J gave up 6 bases, with 9 bases separating them. CDR3 sequence: CASSYRGEQYF. In DNA form, the CDR3 reads TGTGCCAGCAGTTACAGAGGCGAGCAGTACTTC.

This clonotype has ten or more counts. J is TRBJ2-2 and V is TRBV20-1, with no clear D. Germline-derived CDR1 and CDR2 are DFQATT and SNEGSKA (reference sequence). This CDR3 contains 13 residues. The V and J ends lost 3 bases and 4 bases respectively, with 9 bases between them. CDR3 sequence reads: CSARPRSTGELFF. DNA for the CDR3: TGCAGTGCTAGGCCCAGGTCCACCGGGGAGCTGTTTTTT.

This clonotype was seen at least ten times. This chain links TRBV5-1 with TRBJ2-7; D uncertain. Germline CDR1 SGHRS, CDR2 YFSETQ. V shed 0 bases and J shed 0 bases, with 7 bases lying between them. CDR3 length: 14 amino acids. The CDR3 is CASSLGDSSYEQYF. CDR3 in DNA: TGCGCCAGCAGCTTGGGTGATAGCTCCTACGAGCAGTACTTC.

This clonotype was counted a few times. This chain joins TRBV14 and TRBJ1-1; D is undetermined. The length of the CDR3 is 12 residues. Germline values: CDR1 SGHDN, CDR2 FVKESK. V dropped 4 bases and J dropped 7 bases, with 10 bases sitting between them. The CDR3 reads CASSRTRFEAFF. The CDR3 DNA reads as TGTGCCAGCAGCCGGACGCGGTTTGAAGCTTTCTTT. Using reference TRBV14 and TRBJ1-1 for the parts outside the CDR3, the full variable domain is EAGVTQFPSHSVIEKGQTVTLRCDPISGHDNLYWYRRVMGKEIKFLLHFVKESKQDESGMPNNRFLAERTGGTYSTLKVQPAELEDSGVYFCASSRTRFEAFFGQGTRLTVV.

This clonotype came up many times. The chain couples TRBV6-6 to TRBJ2-7; the D is unclear. Trimming pared 0 bases from V and 2 bases from J, leaving 8 bases between. Germline V lookup: CDR1 MNHNY, CDR2 SVGAGI (reference sequence). CDR3 length: 14 residues. Here the CDR3 reads CASSYSDGAYEQYF. The DNA for the CDR3 is TGTGCCAGCAGTTACTCGGATGGGGCCTACGAGCAGTACTTC.

The V and J genes are TRBV20-1 and TRBJ1-4, with D unresolved. This CDR3 spans 13 amino acids. Trimming removed 2 bases from V and 6 bases from J, with 10 bases in between. Germline CDR1 DFQATT, CDR2 SNEGSKA (reference sequence). The CDR3 sequence: CSARRPPDEKLFF. The CDR3 DNA reads TGCAGTGCTAGAAGGCCCCCGGATGAAAAACTGTTTTTT.

This clonotype was counted at least ten times. The chain is built from TRBV5-6 and TRBJ2-7, with D perhaps being TRBD1 or TRBD2 (5 bases each). With 2 bases removed from V and 7 bases from J, the gap between germline ends came to 7 bases. Germline values: CDR1 SGHDT, CDR2 YYEEEE. The CDR3 length is 11 residues. DNA of the CDR3: TGTGCCAGCAGCTTATGGGGGGAGCAGTACTTC. This encodes CASSLWGEQYF.

This clonotype was observed many times. This chain links TRBV5-6 with TRBJ1-5, with D unresolved. There are 15 residues in the CDR3. Looked up from germline, CDR1 is SGHDT and CDR2 is YYEEEE. Trimming took 2 bases from V and 3 from J, leaving 12 bases between them. The CDR3 region is CASSFGLRDNQPQHF. CDR3 DNA sequence: TGTGCCAGCAGCTTCGGACTCCGTGACAATCAGCCCCAGCATTTT.

This clonotype appeared many times. The chain links TRBV4-1 to TRBJ2-2; the D is unclear. The CDR3 length is 16 residues. Germline loops: CDR1 MGHRA, CDR2 YSYEKL. Deletions cut 0 bases from V and 5 bases from J, with 13 bases between. The CDR3 DNA sequence: TGCGCCAGCAGCCAAGAGCCGGGCCCTTTAACCGGGGAGCTGTTTTTT. Translated, it gives CASSQEPGPLTGELFF.

This clonotype has just a few counts. The rearrangement joins TRBV20-1 to TRBJ2-1; 12 bases are shared with TRBD2. The junction had 8 bases not matched to a gene; V was cut back by 5 bases and J by 6 bases. CDR3 length: 15 residues. Per the germline V gene, CDR1 is DFQATT and CDR2 is SNEGSKA (reference sequence). The CDR3 sequence is CSAVPETSGSNEQFF. The CDR3 region has the DNA TGCAGTGCTGTGCCGGAGACTAGCGGGAGCAATGAGCAGTTCTTC.

This clonotype has a count of ten or more. V is TRBV3-1 and J is TRBJ2-4; tentatively, D is TRBD2 (5 bases). Trimming cost V 2 bases and J 9 bases, with 17 bases left between them. Germline CDR1 and CDR2: LGHDT and YNNKEL (reference sequence). This CDR3 has 15 amino acids. The CDR3 bases are TGTGCCAGCAGCCAAAGCGGCGGCCCCTCCGGCATTCAGTACTTC. Protein: CASSQSGGPSGIQYF.

This clonotype was recorded at least ten times. The chain uses TRBV11-2 and TRBJ2-2; TRBD2 might be the D (5 bases). The CDR3 loop spans 16 amino acids. The V gene's germline CDR1 is SGHAT and CDR2 FQNNGV. Trimming took off 5 bases at V and 7 bases at J, with 20 bases between the two ends. The CDR3 region is CASSRYSGVPGGELFF. CDR3 nucleotide sequence: TGTGCCAGCAGCCGATACTCCGGGGTCCCCGGCGGGGAGCTGTTTTTT.

This clonotype occurred many times. The chain joins TRBV5-1 to TRBJ2-3, with no clear D. This CDR3 comprises 16 residues. The germline V gene encodes CDR1 SGHRS and CDR2 YFSETQ. Trimming took 0 bases from V and 0 from J, leaving 11 bases between them. Here the CDR3 reads CASSLGAVSSTDTQYF. For the CDR3, the DNA is TGCGCCAGCAGCTTGGGGGCCGTGTCCAGCACAGATACGCAGTATTTT.

This clonotype showed up many times. The chain has TRBV5-1 and TRBJ2-5; D tentatively fits TRBD1 or TRBD2 (5 bases each). The CDR3 has 16 residues. Trimming removed 0 bases from V and 4 bases from J, with 16 bases in between. Germline V gene data show CDR1 as SGHRS and CDR2 as YFSETQ. The CDR3 loop reads CASSLAPGRAGETQYF. CDR3 nucleotides: TGCGCCAGCAGCTTGGCCCCGGGCAGGGCGGGAGAGACCCAGTACTTC.

This clonotype has at least ten counts. The chain joins TRBV20-1 to TRBJ2-1; D is uncertain. Germline values: CDR1 DFQATT, CDR2 SNEGSKA (reference sequence). Trimming left V 6 bases short and J 5 bases short, with 11 bases between. The CDR3 consists of 12 residues. CDR3 sequence: CSADLNDNEQFF. CDR3 sequence (DNA): TGCAGTGCCGACTTAAATGACAATGAGCAGTTCTTC.

This clonotype was recorded many times. The V gene is TRBV4-3, the J gene TRBJ2-7, with 9 bases matching TRBD1. V lost 3 bases to trimming and J lost 2 bases; unmatched junction nucleotides: 2. Per germline, CDR1 LGHNA and CDR2 YSLEER. There are 14 residues in the CDR3. The CDR3 protein is CASSQGQGTYEQYF. In DNA, the CDR3 is TGCGCCAGCAGCCAGGGACAGGGTACCTACGAGCAGTACTTC.

This clonotype has a count of ten or more. The chain links TRBV10-3 to TRBJ2-3, with D perhaps TRBD2 (5 bases). The CDR3 sequence is 13 residues long. V dropped 6 bases and J dropped 2 bases, with 9 bases sitting between them. Germline CDR1 ENHRY, CDR2 SYGVKD. The CDR3 DNA follows: TGTGCCATCAGGGAGGACTCCACAGATACGCAGTATTTT. Encoded protein: CAIREDSTDTQYF.

This clonotype showed up many times. The chain is built from TRBV5-1 and TRBJ2-4; 7 bases agree with TRBD2. Losses at the gene ends were 7 bases for V and 2 bases for J; bases not matched to a gene: 12. Germline lookup yields CDR1 SGHRS and CDR2 YFSETQ. CDR3 length equals 16 residues. CDR3 nucleotide sequence: TGCGCCAGCCTTACGGCTAGCGGACCTTCCAAAAACATTCAGTACTTC. Translation gives CASLTASGPSKNIQYF.

This clonotype was counted many times. The chain has TRBV20-1 and TRBJ2-1; 8 bases are a match to TRBD2. Germline CDR1 is DFQATT and CDR2 is SNEGSKA (reference sequence). The J segment lost 3 bases and the V segment lost 4 bases, leaving 2 bases of the junction unmatched. The CDR3 is 13 residues long. CDR3 bases: TGCAGTGCTAAAGCGGGGGTCTACAATGAGCAGTTCTTC. Translation gives CSAKAGVYNEQFF.